The sample holds one count of the clone carrying this T cell receptor (beta chain). Its antigen is still unknown. The data belong to a study of PD-1 blockade in classical Hodgkin lymphoma. Trimming took off 2 bases at V and 7 bases at J, with 3 bases between the two ends. This CDR3 contains 11 residues. Per germline, CDR1 MGHRA and CDR2 YSYEKL. Study results and limitations: Exclusion removed patients who began nivolumab under 1 year after ASCT. With CD4+ cells, TCR diversity rose significantly by C4D1, but not with CD8+ cells. Before treatment, complete responders showed about the same diversity as newly diagnosed patients.

The protocol was immunoSEQ multiplex PCR, while the TCRdb copy is restricted to in-frame clones and leaves out a portion. The data contain over 85,000 clones, approximately 90% of them singletons. Noted time point: cycle 4 day 1 (C4D1), after less than 7 weeks of nivolumab. No patient escaped relapse after autologous stem cell transplantation, and brentuximab vedotin exposure varied. This chain uses TRBV4-1 with TRBJ2-1, with D hard to call. The sequences come from peripheral blood mononuclear cells (PBMCs), collected before the fourth cycle of nivolumab. The sequence came from a human donor with classical Hodgkin lymphoma. As DNA, the CDR3 is TGCGCCAGCAGCCAAAGTAATGAGCAGTTCTTC. Its translation is CASSQSNEQFF.